This TCR beta chain is drawn from a study of CD8+CD57+ T cells in acquired aplastic anemia. Points from the study as a whole: Common to patients and controls were roughly 30 CD8+ CDR3 sequences.

Trimming removed 2 bases from V and 6 bases from J, with 10 bases in between. The germline CDR1 and CDR2 sequences are SGHVS and FNYEAQ. The CDR3 runs 13 residues. Of note for this clonotype: What it binds is unknown.

TCR beta VDJ and CDR3 profiling used genomic DNA as template. MiXCR, applied by TCRdb to the reads, yields one record per CDR3 protein. The repertoire holds hundreds of thousands of distinct CDR3 sequences, with 50% to 70% as singletons. The sequenced sample consisted of sorted CD4+, CD8+, or CD8+CD57+ T cells (not recorded which) from PBMCs. V and J are TRBV7-6 and TRBJ2-5, with D possibly TRBD1 on 5 matching bases. The TCR originated in a human donor with severe aplastic anemia or a healthy control (not recorded which). The CDR3 loop is CASSLQGVQTQYF. The CDR3 DNA sequence: TGTGCCAGCAGCTTACAGGGCGTACAGACCCAGTACTTC.